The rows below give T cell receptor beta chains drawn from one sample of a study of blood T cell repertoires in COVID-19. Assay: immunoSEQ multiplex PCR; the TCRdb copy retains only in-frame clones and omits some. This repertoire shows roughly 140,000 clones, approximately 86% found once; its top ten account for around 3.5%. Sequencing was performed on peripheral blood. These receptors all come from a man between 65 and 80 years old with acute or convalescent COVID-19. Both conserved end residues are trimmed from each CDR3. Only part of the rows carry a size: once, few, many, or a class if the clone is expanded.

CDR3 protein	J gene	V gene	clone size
DLDQYGYT	TRBJ1-2	TRBV11-1	NA
AVAGTGGPIRQY	TRBJ2-3	TRBV30	NA
ASSSPVNEKLF	TRBJ1-4	TRBV12-3/TRBV12-4	NA
ASSLPGRATDTQY	TRBJ2-3	TRBV28	NA
ASSRRTGGITDTQY	TRBJ2-3	TRBV28	NA
ASRHRIAGLYNEQF	TRBJ2-1	TRBV28	NA
ASSLASGSETQY	TRBJ2-5	TRBV5-1	NA
ASRTSDTRGADTQY	TRBJ2-3	TRBV27	NA
AWGRASGTDTQY	TRBJ2-3	TRBV30	NA
ASSLNGGENQPQH	TRBJ1-5	TRBV5-1	NA
ASSRTDRGAVDYT	TRBJ1-2	TRBV18	NA
ASSTGTSGTDTQY	TRBJ2-3	TRBV7-3	NA
ASRATNEQF	TRBJ2-1	TRBV7-9	NA
ASSLGGARADSPLH	TRBJ1-6	TRBV7-9	NA
ASSLGLAGGSDTQY	TRBJ2-3	TRBV5-8	NA
ASSLTSGSNEQF	TRBJ2-1	TRBV3-1/TRBV3-2	NA
ASSLSRTGAKNIQY	TRBJ2-4	TRBV7-2	NA
ASIPSGMTTDTQY	TRBJ2-3	TRBV19	NA
ASSEPTRTDTQY	TRBJ2-3	TRBV19	NA
ASSVSRVGYT	TRBJ1-2	TRBV9	NA
ASSLGVGGGVWDEQF	TRBJ2-1	TRBV11-2	NA
ASSPLDRGNTEAF	TRBJ1-1	TRBV4-1	NA
AISGRTGNQPQH	TRBJ1-5	TRBV10-3	NA
SVLGLAEYNEQF	TRBJ2-1	TRBV29-1	few
ATRDRGAKLF	TRBJ1-4	TRBV11-2	few
ASSQVGSLTGELF	TRBJ2-2	TRBV4-3	NA
ASSVQGSYQPQH	TRBJ1-5	TRBV19	NA
ASSEGLAGVDEQY	TRBJ2-7	TRBV7-9	NA
ASSSLAGDKETQY	TRBJ2-5	TRBV5-4	NA
ASSYSDRGYEQY	TRBJ2-7	TRBV6-5	NA
ASSDLPGTSGSYEQY	TRBJ2-7	TRBV5-6	NA
ASIRGKNTGELF	TRBJ2-2	TRBV6-6	NA
ASSLEGGLMTEAF	TRBJ1-1	TRBV7-8	NA
SVVAGGPDTQY	TRBJ2-3	TRBV29-1	NA
ASRSPPYNEQF	TRBJ2-1	TRBV5-1	NA
ASSKESDREVTDTQY	TRBJ2-3	TRBV21-1	NA
SVEGREGQY	TRBJ2-7	TRBV29-1	NA
ASSQAGNNYGYT	TRBJ1-2	TRBV4-1	NA
ASSLASSRGSGYEQY	TRBJ2-7	TRBV5-1	NA
SVGTSGVLAKNIQY	TRBJ2-4	TRBV29-1	NA
ASSASGRAYEQY	TRBJ2-7	TRBV5-1	NA
ASSTLDRSNQPQH	TRBJ1-5	TRBV19	few
ASSVDPGGTGELF	TRBJ2-2	TRBV9	once
ASSQVSGVINTEAF	TRBJ1-1	TRBV9	NA
ASNTGHQETQY	TRBJ2-5	TRBV19	NA
ATSGPGTGSYNEQF	TRBJ2-1	TRBV24-1	NA
ASTGGELEKLF	TRBJ1-4	TRBV28	NA
ASSSRTGGDEQY	TRBJ2-7	TRBV9	NA
ASSTPGLAGREQF	TRBJ2-1	TRBV6-2/TRBV6-3	many
ASSLDRRYNSPLH	TRBJ1-6	TRBV18	NA
ASSQGRGRWETQY	TRBJ2-5	TRBV14	NA
ASSFSVLDTEAF	TRBJ1-1	TRBV5-1	few